This T cell receptor (beta chain) was sequenced during a study of radiotherapy plus CTLA-4 blockade in lung cancer. The length of the CDR3 is 14 residues. V dropped 3 bases and J dropped 7; count of bases not matched to a gene: 11. CDR1 and CDR2 (germline): GTSNPN, SVGIG (reference sequence). The protocol was immunoSEQ multiplex PCR, while the TCRdb copy is restricted to in-frame clones and leaves out a portion. The profile shows about 36,000 clones, approximately 85% of them singletons. Those patients who had chemo-refractory metastatic non-small-cell lung cancer were given focal radiation along with CTLA-4 blockade through ipilimumab. Comment on this clone: Its antigen remains unknown.

Study observations and caveats: Radiotherapy plus ipilimumab was followed by expansion in blood of tumor-derived TCR clones. It was early blood T cell clone dynamics, with interferon-beta, that reportedly best predicted response.

This sequence joins TRBV30 and TRBJ1-1, with 7 positions matching TRBD1. The sample consisted of peripheral blood, taken from a patient treated with radiotherapy plus ipilimumab. The TCR was taken from a human donor with non-small cell lung cancer who had stable disease on radiotherapy plus ipilimumab. The CDR3 loop reads CAWSRDSGWDEAFF. DNA for the CDR3: TGTGCCTGGAGCCGGGACAGCGGCTGGGATGAAGCTTTCTTT.